This T cell receptor beta chain was identified in a study of T cell clonotyping in hematopoietic cell transplantation. General study findings and limits: Pathologically expanded recipient clonotypes increased progressively from day 30 to day 180 as diversity fell.

Of note for this clone: Its antigen is not identified.

The V end lost 0 bases, the J end lost 3 bases, and 5 bases lay between the germline ends. Per germline, CDR1 MNHEY and CDR2 SVGAGI. The CDR3 is 14 amino acids. Method: immunoSEQ multiplex PCR; TCRdb's copy keeps in-frame clones and lacks some. The sample contains more than 65,000 clones, about 93% of which appear only once. The sequenced material came from peripheral blood mononuclear cells. The chain employs TRBV6-5 and TRBJ2-2, with D unclear. The TCR comes from a man in his forties or fifties in good health. Some clones in this sample may be carry-over from other donors' samples. The CDR3 sequence: CASSYSSYTGELFF. The DNA of the CDR3 is TGTGCCAGCAGTTACTCCAGTTACACCGGGGAGCTGTTTTTT.